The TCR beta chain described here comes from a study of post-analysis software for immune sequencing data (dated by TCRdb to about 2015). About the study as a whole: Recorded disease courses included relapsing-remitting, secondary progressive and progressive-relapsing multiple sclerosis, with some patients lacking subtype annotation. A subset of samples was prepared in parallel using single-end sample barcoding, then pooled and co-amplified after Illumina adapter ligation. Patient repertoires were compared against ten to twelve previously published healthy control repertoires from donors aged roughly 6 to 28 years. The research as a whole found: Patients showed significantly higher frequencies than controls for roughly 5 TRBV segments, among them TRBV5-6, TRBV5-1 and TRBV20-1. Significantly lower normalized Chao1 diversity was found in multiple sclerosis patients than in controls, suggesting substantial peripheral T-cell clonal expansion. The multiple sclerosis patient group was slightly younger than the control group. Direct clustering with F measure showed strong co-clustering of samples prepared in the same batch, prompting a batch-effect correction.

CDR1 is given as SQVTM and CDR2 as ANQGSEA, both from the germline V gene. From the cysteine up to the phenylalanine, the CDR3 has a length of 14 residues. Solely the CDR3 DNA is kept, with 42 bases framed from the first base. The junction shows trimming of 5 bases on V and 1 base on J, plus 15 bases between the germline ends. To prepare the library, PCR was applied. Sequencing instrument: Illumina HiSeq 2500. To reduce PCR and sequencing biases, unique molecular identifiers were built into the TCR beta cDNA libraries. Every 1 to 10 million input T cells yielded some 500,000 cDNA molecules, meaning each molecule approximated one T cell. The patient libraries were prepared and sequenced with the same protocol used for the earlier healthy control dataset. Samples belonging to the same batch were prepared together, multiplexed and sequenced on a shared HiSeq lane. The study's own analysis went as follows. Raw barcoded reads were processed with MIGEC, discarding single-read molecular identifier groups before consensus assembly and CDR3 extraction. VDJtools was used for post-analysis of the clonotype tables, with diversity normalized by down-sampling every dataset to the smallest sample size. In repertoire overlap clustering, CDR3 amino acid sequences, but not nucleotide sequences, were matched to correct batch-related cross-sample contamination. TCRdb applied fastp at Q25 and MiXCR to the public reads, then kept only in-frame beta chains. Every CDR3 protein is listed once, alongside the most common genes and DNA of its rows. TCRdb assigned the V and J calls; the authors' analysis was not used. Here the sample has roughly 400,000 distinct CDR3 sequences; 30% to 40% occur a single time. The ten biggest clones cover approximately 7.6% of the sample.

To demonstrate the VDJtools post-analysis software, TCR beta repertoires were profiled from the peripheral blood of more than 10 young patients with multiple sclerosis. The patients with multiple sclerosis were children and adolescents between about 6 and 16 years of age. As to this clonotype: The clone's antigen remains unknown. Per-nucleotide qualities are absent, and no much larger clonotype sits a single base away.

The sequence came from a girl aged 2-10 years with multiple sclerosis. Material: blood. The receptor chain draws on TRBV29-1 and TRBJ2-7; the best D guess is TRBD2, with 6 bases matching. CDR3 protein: CSVWGKEGSYEQYF. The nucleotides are TGCAGCGTTTGGGGTAAGGAGGGATCCTACGAGCAGTACTTC.